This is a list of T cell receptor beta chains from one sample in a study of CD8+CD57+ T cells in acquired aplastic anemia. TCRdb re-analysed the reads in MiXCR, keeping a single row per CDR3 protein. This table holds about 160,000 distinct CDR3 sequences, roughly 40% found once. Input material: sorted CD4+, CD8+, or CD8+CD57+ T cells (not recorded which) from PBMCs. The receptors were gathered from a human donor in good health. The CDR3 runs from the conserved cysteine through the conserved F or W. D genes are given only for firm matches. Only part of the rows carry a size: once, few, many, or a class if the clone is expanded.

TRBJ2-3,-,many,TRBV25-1,TGTGCCAGCAGTTCTCGCGGGGCCGGCAGCACAGATACGCAGTATTTT,CASSSRGAGSTDTQYF
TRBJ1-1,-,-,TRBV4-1,TGCGCCAGCAGCGCAAAAGATATCAGGAGCACTGGAGCTTTCTTT,CASSAKDIRSTGAFF
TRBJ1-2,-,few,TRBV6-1,TGTGCCAGCAGTAGACGGGGACATTTCCCCCTAGGGGGCTATGGCTACACCTTC,CASSRRGHFPLGGYGYTF
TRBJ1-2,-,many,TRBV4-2,TGTGCCAGCAGCTCAACCTTCTATGGCTACACCTTC,CASSSTFYGYTF
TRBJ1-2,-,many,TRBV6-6,TGTGCCAGCAGTTACGGGCGGAACTATGGCTACACCTTC,CASSYGRNYGYTF
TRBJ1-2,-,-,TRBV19,TGTGCCAGTAGTATAGCAACGAGGAGCTACACCTTC,CASSIATRSYTF
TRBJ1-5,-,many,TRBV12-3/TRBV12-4,TGTGCCAGCAGCCGTTTTAGGGATAGCAATCAGCCCCAGCATTTT,CASSRFRDSNQPQHF
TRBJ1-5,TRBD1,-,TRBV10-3,TGTGCCATCAGTGAGGCAGGGACAGGCAATCAGCCCCAGCATTTT,CAISEAGTGNQPQHF
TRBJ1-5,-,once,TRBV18,TGTGCCAGCTCACCGATAGGAGGGTTGAACAATCAGCCCCGGCATTTT,CASSPIGGLNNQPRHF
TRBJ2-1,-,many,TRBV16,TGTGCCAGCAGCCATTTAACGGGGCCGAGGAATGAGCAGTTCTTC,CASSHLTGPRNEQFF
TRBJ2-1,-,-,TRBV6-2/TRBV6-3,TGTGCCAGCAGTTATGGGGCCGGCTCCTACAATGAGCAGTTCTTC,CASSYGAGSYNEQFF
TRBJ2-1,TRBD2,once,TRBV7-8,TGTGCCAGCAGCTTAGCCGAGCGGGAGTACAATGAGCAGTTCTTC,CASSLAEREYNEQFF
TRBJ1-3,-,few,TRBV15,TGTGCCACCAGCTCCAGACGACAGGTCTCTGGAAACACCATATATTTT,CATSSRRQVSGNTIYF
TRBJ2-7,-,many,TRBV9,TGTGCCAGCAGCCCACACAAGTGGGGCGAGCAGTACTTC,CASSPHKWGEQYF
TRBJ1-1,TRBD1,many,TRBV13,TGTGCCAGCAGCTCGGGACAGGGGACTGAAGCTTTCTTT,CASSSGQGTEAFF
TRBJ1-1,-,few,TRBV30,TGTGCCTGGAGTAATGGCGAGGCTGAAGCTTTCTTT,CAWSNGEAEAFF
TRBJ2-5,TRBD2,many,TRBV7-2,TGTGCCAGCAGCTTAATAGCGGGACTCCAAGAGACCCAGTACTTC,CASSLIAGLQETQYF
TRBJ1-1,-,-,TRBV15,TGTGCCACCAGCAGAGATTGGGCTGAAGCTTTCTTT,CATSRDWAEAFF
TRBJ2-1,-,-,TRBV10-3,TGTGCCAGCAGTGGTAGCGGCGGTGAGCAGTTCTTC,CASSGSGGEQFF
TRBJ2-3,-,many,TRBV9,TGTGCCAGCAGCGTATCGGGTTGGAACACAGATACGCAGTATTTT,CASSVSGWNTDTQYF
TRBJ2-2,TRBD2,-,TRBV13,TGTGCCAACAGCAGTCGCGGCGGGAGGGCCGTGACCGGGGAGCTGTTTTTT,CANSSRGGRAVTGELFF
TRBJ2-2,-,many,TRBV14,TGTGCCAGCAGCCCTTCCGGGTTCGCGAACACCGGGGAGCTGTTTTTT,CASSPSGFANTGELFF
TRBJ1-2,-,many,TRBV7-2,TGTGCCAGCAGCCGGGGGGGTACCTTTGGTGGCTACACCTTC,CASSRGGTFGGYTF
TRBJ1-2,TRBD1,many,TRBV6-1,TGTGCCAGCAGTCAGACAGGGCGAGGCTACACCTTC,CASSQTGRGYTF
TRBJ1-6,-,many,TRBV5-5,TGTGCCAGCAGCCTCCGGGACGGTAATTCACCCCTCCACTTT,CASSLRDGNSPLHF
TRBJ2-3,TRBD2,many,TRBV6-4,TGTGCCAGCAGTCAGGGACTAGCGGGTCCCAGAGATACGCAGTATTTT,CASSQGLAGPRDTQYF
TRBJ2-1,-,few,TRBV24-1,TGTGCCACCAGTAGATCCTACAATGAGCAGTTCTTC,CATSRSYNEQFF